This T cell receptor (beta chain) was recovered during a study of blood T cell repertoires in COVID-19. Turning to the study itself: The origin of the acute and convalescent COVID-19 samples was the United States, Italy and Spain.

Sequencing was performed with immunoSEQ multiplex PCR; in TCRdb, only in-frame clones are kept and a portion is missing. The sample lists fewer than 120,000 clones, 88% occurring once. This TCR came from a woman aged 50 to 65 with acute or convalescent COVID-19. Material: peripheral blood.

CDR3 sequence: CATSPRTGLYEQYF. The CDR3 DNA reads as TGTGCCACCAGTCCCCGGACAGGGTTATACGAGCAGTACTTC. This chain joins TRBV24-1 and TRBJ2-7; 8 positions match TRBD1. The CDR3 is 14 amino acids. V trimming: 6 bases; J trimming: 4 bases; junction bases outside the gene matches: 7. Per germline, CDR1 KGHDR and CDR2 SFDVKD.